The entry that follows covers one TCR beta chain sequence. Its cognate antigen is unknown. The sample is drawn from a study of beta chain features in type 1 diabetes. Looking at the study overall: Summed over all samples, the examined sorted cells came to 85 million to 140 million.

Study-level points and caveats: For patients, the naive, central memory and Treg TCRB repertoires appeared more alike than for healthy donors. Shorter TCRB CDR3s, moderately but significantly so, marked every one of the four CD4+ subsets in Type 1 diabetes patients. There were fewer insertions and more deletions at the VDJ junctions of type 1 diabetes patients.

Germline assignment: CDR1 MDHEN and CDR2 SYDVKM. Trimming removed 7 bases from V and 4 bases from J, with 17 bases in between. The CDR3 contains 16 residues. Sequencing targeted expressed TCRB transcripts, as all isolated RNA had been reverse transcribed. The table came from immunoSEQ multiplex PCR; TCRdb's copy has only in-frame clones and leaves some out. Here the sample spans about 360,000 clones, over 9.5% being singletons. This TCR derives from a woman between 18 and 30 years old with type 1 diabetes. The chain employs TRBV28 and TRBJ2-6; a weak D match, TRBD2 (6 bases). The sample consisted of naive CD4+ T cells from blood. CDR3 sequence reads: CASTETYGSGANVLTF. The CDR3 DNA is TGTGCCAGCACCGAAACGTACGGGAGCGGGGCCAACGTCCTGACTTTC.